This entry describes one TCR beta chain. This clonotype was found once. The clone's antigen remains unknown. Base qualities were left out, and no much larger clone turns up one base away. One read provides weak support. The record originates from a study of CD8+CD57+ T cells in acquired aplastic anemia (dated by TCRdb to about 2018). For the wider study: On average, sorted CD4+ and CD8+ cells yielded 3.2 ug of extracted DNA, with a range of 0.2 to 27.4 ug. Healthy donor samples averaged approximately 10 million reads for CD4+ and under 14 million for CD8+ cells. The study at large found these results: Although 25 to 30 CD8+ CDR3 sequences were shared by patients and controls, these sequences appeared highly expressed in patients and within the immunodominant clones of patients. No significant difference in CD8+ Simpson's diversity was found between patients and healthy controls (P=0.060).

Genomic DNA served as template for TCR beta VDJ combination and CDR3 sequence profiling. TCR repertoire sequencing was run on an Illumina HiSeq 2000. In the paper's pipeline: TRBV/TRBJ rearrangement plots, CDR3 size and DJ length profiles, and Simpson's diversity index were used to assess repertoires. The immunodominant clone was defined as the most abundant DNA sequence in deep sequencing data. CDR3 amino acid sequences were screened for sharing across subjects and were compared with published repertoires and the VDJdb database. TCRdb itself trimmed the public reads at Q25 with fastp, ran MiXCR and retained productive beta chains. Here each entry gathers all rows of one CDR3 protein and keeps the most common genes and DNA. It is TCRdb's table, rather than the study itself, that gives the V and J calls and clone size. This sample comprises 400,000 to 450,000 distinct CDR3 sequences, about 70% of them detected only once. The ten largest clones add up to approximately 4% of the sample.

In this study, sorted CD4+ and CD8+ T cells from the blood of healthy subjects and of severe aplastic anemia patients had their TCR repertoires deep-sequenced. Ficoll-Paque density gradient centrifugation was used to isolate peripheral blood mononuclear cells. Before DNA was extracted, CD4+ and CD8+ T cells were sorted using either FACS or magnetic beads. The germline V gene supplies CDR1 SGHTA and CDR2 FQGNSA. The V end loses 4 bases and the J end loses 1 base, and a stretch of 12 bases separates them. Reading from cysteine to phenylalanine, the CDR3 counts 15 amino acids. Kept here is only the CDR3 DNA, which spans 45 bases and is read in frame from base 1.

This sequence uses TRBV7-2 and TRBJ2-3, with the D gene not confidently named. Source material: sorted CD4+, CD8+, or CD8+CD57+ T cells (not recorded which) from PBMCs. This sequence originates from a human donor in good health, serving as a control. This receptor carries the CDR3 CASSSEIWGTDTQYF. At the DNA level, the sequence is TGTGCCAGCAGCTCTGAGATTTGGGGCACAGATACGCAGTATTTT.